This TCR beta chain was found in a study of post-analysis software for immune sequencing data. In the case of this clonotype: The antigen is undetermined.

cDNA libraries of TCR beta carried unique molecular identifiers. TCRdb independently ran MiXCR on the PCR reads; one entry per CDR3 protein. The sample includes 750,000 to 950,000 distinct CDR3 sequences, about half of them seen just once. V gave up 6 bases and J gave up 4 bases, with 24 bases separating them. The CDR3 totals 16 residues. CDR1 is DFQATT and CDR2 is SNEGSKA in the germline V gene (reference sequence). Study results and limitations: Roughly 5 TRBV segments occurring more often in patients than controls included TRBV5-6, TRBV5-1 and TRBV20-1.

The sample was blood. The chain combines TRBV20-1 with TRBJ1-2, with D tentatively TRBD1 (5 bases). The clonotype was recovered from a girl aged 10-17 years with multiple sclerosis. CDR3 amino acids: CSADPNFRDLGYGYTF. CDR3 DNA sequence: TGCAGTGCCGACCCCAACTTCCGGGACTTGGGCTATGGCTACACCTTC.